This TCR beta chain was sequenced in a study of blood T cells in healthy people across ages (dated by TCRdb to 2013 to 2016). General notes on the study: In model experiments, roughly one uniquely barcoded TCR beta cDNA molecule per two T cells was captured by template switching. Using deep sequencing normalized with unique cDNA molecular identifiers, the study measured how TCR beta repertoire diversity changes with age. The donors were split into four age groups: young (average around 15 years), middle-aged (39), aged (approximately 59) and long-lived (roughly 77). To avoid experimental bias, donors of different ages were distributed randomly across sequencing lanes. For two donors (one aged 18 to 30 and one aged 80 or older), the study analyzed two additional independent replicas of 1 million unique cDNA reads from the same blood draw.

Worth noting for this clonotype: It has no known antigen specificity. One base away there is no much larger clone; base qualities are not given.

Systemically healthy Caucasian individuals from Russia, 39 in total and aged about 6 to 95 years, were included as donors. Around 9.8 milliliters of peripheral blood were collected from each donor into EDTA-treated Vacutainer tubes. Ficoll-Paque density-gradient centrifugation was used to isolate PBMCs, with at least 6 million obtained per sample. Trizol reagent was used to extract total RNA from the PBMCs, yielding at least 6 micrograms per sample. For every donor, flow cytometry on a PBMC aliquot measured the percentage of naive CD45RAhigh/CD27high T cells. The germline V end is reduced by 4 bases and the J end by 0 bases; junction bases left unmatched: 5. CDR1 SQVTM and CDR2 ANQGSEA were looked up in the germline V gene. The CDR3, cysteine through phenylalanine, is 15 amino acids long. Solely the CDR3 DNA is kept, with 45 bases framed from the first base. The receptor library was made with 5' RACE. The sequencing machine was an Illumina HiSeq 2500. A second PCR of roughly 7 to 12 cycles was performed with a sample-barcoded 5' primer and a J-beta primer mix. Each TCR beta cDNA molecule received a unique molecular identifier from a template-switch 5' adaptor carrying 12 random nucleotides. Each sample yielded at least 2.5 million CDR3-containing paired-end reads. All of the RNA was converted into first-strand cDNA using the Mint cDNA synthesis kit, with a TRBC-specific oligonucleotide serving as the primer. After uracil-DNA glycosylase treatment, a first 18-cycle PCR used universal primers M1SS and BC2_uni_R on all cDNA. Concerning the study's data processing: Normalization of each sample was performed by random selection of 1 million high-quality reads, each carrying a distinct molecular identifier. Instead of being binned into consensus sequences, reads that shared molecular identifiers were thrown out. MiTCR, with a Q25 quality threshold and the strictest error-elimination algorithm, was used for CDR3 identification, clonotype clustering and error correction. A nonparametric unseen species model using Euler transformation provided a lower-bound estimate of total TCR beta diversity. Using fastp at Q25 and MiXCR, TCRdb reprocessed the public reads and kept productive beta chains. Each record represents a unique CDR3 protein, reported with the most common genes and DNA among its rows. Clone size and V and J calls follow TCRdb, not the original study. Across this sample there are about 1.5 million distinct CDR3 sequences, with approximately 42% seen only once. The ten biggest clones cover just over 4% of the sample.

Points the paper makes about the study in general: Estimates of total diversity based on one million sequenced T cells were considered lower bounds and underestimates. The long-lived group showed more naive CD4+ T cells, fewer expanded clones and increased TCR diversity than the aged group, suggesting age selection. Bulk unsorted PBMC profiling prevented conclusive comparison of naive and antigen-experienced compartments. Observed TCR beta diversity per million T cells fell roughly linearly with age, and a significant reduction was already apparent by age around 40. Observed TCR beta diversity correlated strongly with the percentage of naive T cells measured by flow cytometry. Because the CMV infection status of the donors was unknown, age-related changes in expanded clonotypes may potentially have been confounded.

The clonotype comes from a woman aged 18 to 35 in good health. What was sequenced was blood. The chain uses TRBV29-1 and TRBJ1-5, with TRBD1 identical over 8 junction bases. The DNA is TGCAGCGTTGGGGGGGGACAGGATAGCAATCAGCCCCAGCATTTT. Translated, it reads CSVGGGQDSNQPQHF.